A selection of T cell receptor beta chains follows, all from one sample in a study of blood T cell repertoires in COVID-19. TCRdb's copy holds only in-frame clones and misses some; the assay was immunoSEQ multiplex PCR. The data hold hundreds of thousands of clones, with around 82% observed a single time. Sequences were obtained from PBMCs or T cells enriched from blood (not recorded which). These receptors came from a woman in her 50s who had been exposed to COVID-19. The CDR3 runs from the conserved cysteine through the conserved F or W. Fields, in order: CDR3 protein, J gene, V gene.

cdr3_aa: CATSLKRTLAGGRDGELFF; j_call: TRBJ2-2; v_call: TRBV27
cdr3_aa: CASSLGSANSPLHF; j_call: TRBJ1-6; v_call: TRBV7-9
cdr3_aa: CASSEYTRGRSTEAFF; j_call: TRBJ1-1; v_call: TRBV25-1
cdr3_aa: CASSPGASFNYGYTF; j_call: TRBJ1-2; v_call: TRBV9
cdr3_aa: CATSDSGFLRETQYF; j_call: TRBJ2-5; v_call: TRBV24-1
cdr3_aa: CAISEGASGTEAFF; j_call: TRBJ1-1; v_call: TRBV10-3
cdr3_aa: CASAFGTGLADTQYF; j_call: TRBJ2-3; v_call: TRBV27
cdr3_aa: CASSQEANYGYTF; j_call: TRBJ1-2; v_call: TRBV2
cdr3_aa: CASSSDRANYGYTF; j_call: TRBJ1-2; v_call: TRBV19
cdr3_aa: CASSQEGDRGAGELFF; j_call: TRBJ2-2; v_call: TRBV4-3
cdr3_aa: CASSPRGGALETQYF; j_call: TRBJ2-5; v_call: TRBV18
cdr3_aa: CASSDLTRLDEQFF; j_call: TRBJ2-1; v_call: TRBV27
cdr3_aa: CASSHTTGAYEQYF; j_call: TRBJ2-7; v_call: TRBV3-1/TRBV3-2
cdr3_aa: CASSSTTDTQYF; j_call: TRBJ2-3; v_call: TRBV28
cdr3_aa: CASSPSYGQGLHEQFF; j_call: TRBJ2-1; v_call: TRBV3-1/TRBV3-2
cdr3_aa: CASSEWGRSLNQPQHF; j_call: TRBJ1-5; v_call: TRBV6-1
cdr3_aa: CASSLGTGANEKLFF; j_call: TRBJ1-4; v_call: TRBV13
cdr3_aa: CASSLVGSSYNEQFF; j_call: TRBJ2-1; v_call: TRBV7-2
cdr3_aa: CSGTGVANTEAFF; j_call: TRBJ1-1; v_call: TRBV29-1
cdr3_aa: CASSPRAGANVLTF; j_call: TRBJ2-6; v_call: TRBV6-5
cdr3_aa: CASSMFGRDTQYF; j_call: TRBJ2-3; v_call: TRBV19
cdr3_aa: CASSLIAGGQGEQYF; j_call: TRBJ2-7; v_call: TRBV7-2
cdr3_aa: CASSVERAGANVLTF; j_call: TRBJ2-6; v_call: TRBV5-4
cdr3_aa: CASSPGTEDEKLFF; j_call: TRBJ1-4; v_call: TRBV5-4
cdr3_aa: CASNSDSHTEAFF; j_call: TRBJ1-1; v_call: TRBV5-5
cdr3_aa: CASSATGTGELFF; j_call: TRBJ2-2; v_call: TRBV12-3/TRBV12-4
cdr3_aa: CSVGDRGDSPLHF; j_call: TRBJ1-6; v_call: TRBV29-1
cdr3_aa: CASSLQGPKVF; j_call: TRBJ1-2; v_call: TRBV11-2
cdr3_aa: CASSPTGIGNTIYF; j_call: TRBJ1-3; v_call: TRBV6-5
cdr3_aa: CASSRGYQEEKLFF; j_call: TRBJ1-4; v_call: TRBV11-2
cdr3_aa: CASSFSSGGGRYTF; j_call: TRBJ1-2; v_call: TRBV27
cdr3_aa: CASSLSQGGSGENTIYF; j_call: TRBJ1-3; v_call: TRBV5-5
cdr3_aa: CASSLGGQGDTQYF; j_call: TRBJ2-3; v_call: TRBV4-2
cdr3_aa: CASSQSSGGYEQYF; j_call: TRBJ2-7; v_call: TRBV3-1/TRBV3-2
cdr3_aa: CASSRGGGSYNEQFF; j_call: TRBJ2-1; v_call: TRBV5-4
cdr3_aa: CASSLGSGISNQPQHF; j_call: TRBJ1-5; v_call: TRBV7-2
cdr3_aa: CASRSRVGDTEAFF; j_call: TRBJ1-1; v_call: TRBV5-4
cdr3_aa: CASKAGGNYNEQFF; j_call: TRBJ2-1; v_call: TRBV19
cdr3_aa: CASSVAGWEQFF; j_call: TRBJ2-1; v_call: TRBV6-1
cdr3_aa: CASRVRSGRSYNEQFF; j_call: TRBJ2-1; v_call: TRBV2
cdr3_aa: CASSLISTSAPGIQYF; j_call: TRBJ2-4; v_call: TRBV5-1
cdr3_aa: CASSLGVEQYF; j_call: TRBJ2-7; v_call: TRBV12-3/TRBV12-4
cdr3_aa: CASSLGGDEQFF; j_call: TRBJ2-1; v_call: TRBV12-3/TRBV12-4
cdr3_aa: CASSDRAYSNQPQHF; j_call: TRBJ1-5; v_call: TRBV6-5
cdr3_aa: CASSLGVRLSGNTIYF; j_call: TRBJ1-3; v_call: TRBV14
cdr3_aa: CASRDSLNTNTGELFF; j_call: TRBJ2-2; v_call: TRBV5-1
cdr3_aa: CASSPLGDRTDGGNTIYF; j_call: TRBJ1-3; v_call: TRBV18
cdr3_aa: CASSSGRGYEQYF; j_call: TRBJ2-7; v_call: TRBV6-2/TRBV6-3
cdr3_aa: CASSVGSGGETQYF; j_call: TRBJ2-5; v_call: TRBV9
cdr3_aa: CSVGSEEAFF; j_call: TRBJ1-1; v_call: TRBV29-1
cdr3_aa: CATSDLNGNTIYF; j_call: TRBJ1-3; v_call: TRBV24-1